The 18 T cell receptor beta chains in this list originate from one sample, sequenced in a study of cytomegalovirus exposure and HLA in healthy donors. Primers for the PCR totalled 60 Vbeta and 13 Jbeta. Produced via immunoSEQ multiplex PCR; TCRdb's table is partial and in-frame only. This repertoire comprises 90,000 to 120,000 clones; its ten largest clones make up under 0.7%. Sample: PBMCs. The receptor set was obtained from a middle-aged man in good health and CMV-seronegative.

The V gene is TRBV11-2, the J gene TRBJ2-5; no reliable D call. Germline V lookup: CDR1 SGHAT, CDR2 FQNNGV. Trimming cost V 4 bases and J 5 bases, with 11 bases left between them. The CDR3 is made up of 13 amino acids. The CDR3 DNA is TGTGCCAGCAGCTATTTGGGCAGTGAGACCCAGTACTTC. Translated, it gives CASSYLGSETQYF.

The gene calls are TRBV10-3 and TRBJ2-5; D is perhaps TRBD2 (6 bases). Deletions cut 0 bases from V and 4 bases from J, with 15 bases between. This CDR3 contains 16 residues. Germline CDR1 is ENHRY and CDR2 is SYGVKD. The CDR3 nucleotides are TGTGCCATCAGTGAGTCGGCAGGTCCCGGGGGAGAGACCCAGTACTTC. This translates into CAISESAGPGGETQYF.

The chain joins TRBV7-9 to TRBJ2-1, with D maybe TRBD2 (6 bases). There are 14 residues in the CDR3. The V and J ends lost 2 bases and 7 bases respectively, with 12 bases between them. CDR1 and CDR2 from the germline V gene are SEHNR and FQNEAQ (reference sequence). For the CDR3, the DNA is TGTGCCAGCAGCTTATCGAAGGGGAGGAATGAGCAGTTCTTC. Amino acid sequence: CASSLSKGRNEQFF.

This chain joins TRBV5-5 and TRBJ1-1; D is undetermined. Germline V gene data show CDR1 as SGHKS and CDR2 as YYEKEE (reference sequence). There are 13 residues in the CDR3. V gave up 4 bases and J gave up 1 base, with 8 bases separating them. The CDR3 DNA reads TGTGCCAGCAGCCCAACACCGAACACTGAAGCTTTCTTT. Encoded protein: CASSPTPNTEAFF.

V gene TRBV5-6 combines with J gene TRBJ2-1; the match to TRBD2 covers 9 bases. Trimming removed 0 bases from V and 0 bases from J; junction bases left unmatched: 7. Looked up from germline, CDR1 is SGHDT and CDR2 is YYEEEE. CDR3 length equals 18 residues. CDR3 protein: CASSLGTSGRSSYNEQFF. CDR3 in DNA: TGTGCCAGCAGCTTGGGGACAAGCGGGAGGAGCTCCTACAATGAGCAGTTCTTC.

J is TRBJ2-5 and V is TRBV7-3; TRBD1 agrees at 11 bases. V lost 5 bases to trimming and J lost 10 bases; unmatched junction nucleotides: 9. Germline-derived CDR1 and CDR2 are SGHTA and FQGTGA. The CDR3 spans 14 residues. This chain's CDR3 is CASSPPGQGDGQYF. The CDR3 nucleotides are TGTGCCAGCAGCCCGCCGGGACAGGGGGATGGCCAGTACTTC.

The chain has TRBV2 and TRBJ1-1; 10 bases fit TRBD1. The V gene end was trimmed by 6 bases and the J gene end by 5 bases; junction bases not matched to a gene: 3. Germline V CDR1 and CDR2: SNHLY, FYNNEI. This CDR3 contains 13 residues. CDR3 sequence reads: CASRGTGETEAFF. CDR3 DNA: TGTGCCAGCAGGGGGACAGGGGAGACTGAAGCTTTCTTT.

This chain links TRBV9 with TRBJ2-2; D perhaps matches TRBD2 (7 bases). The V end lost 4 bases, the J end lost 3 bases, and 16 bases lay between the germline ends. Per the germline V gene, CDR1 is SGDLS and CDR2 is YYNGEE. The CDR3 is 16 amino acids. Here the CDR3 reads CASSPRGGLDTGELFF. For the CDR3, the DNA is TGTGCCAGCAGCCCGAGGGGGGGCCTCGACACCGGGGAGCTGTTTTTT.

The chain joins TRBV7-2 to TRBJ1-6; TRBD1 is a possible D gene (6 bases). CDR1 and CDR2 from the germline V gene are SGHTA and FQGNSA. Deletions cut 3 bases from V and 14 bases from J, with 14 bases between. This CDR3 contains 13 residues. The CDR3 sequence: CASSLGASGSLHF. Written as DNA, the CDR3 is TGTGCCAGCAGCTTGGGGGCGTCTGGCTCCCTCCACTTT.

The genes are TRBV6-6 and TRBJ1-1; D remains ambiguous. CDR1 is MNHNY, CDR2 SVGAGI, per germline (reference sequence). V dropped 2 bases and J dropped 8 bases, with 12 bases sitting between them. This CDR3 comprises 13 residues. The CDR3 reads CASSYPLTGEAFF. The DNA for the CDR3 is TGTGCCAGCAGTTACCCACTAACGGGGGAAGCTTTCTTT.

This rearrangement joins TRBV7-2 to TRBJ1-2; TRBD1 might be the D (5 bases). CDR3 length equals 16 residues. Germline CDR1 is SGHTA and CDR2 is FQGNSA. V lost 6 bases and J lost 3, with 20 bases in between. This CDR3 is CASSYASQGHHYGYTF. CDR3 in DNA: TGTGCCAGCAGTTACGCCTCCCAGGGCCACCACTATGGCTACACCTTC.

V is TRBV6-1 and J is TRBJ1-1, with 8 nucleotides matching TRBD1. Germline lookup yields CDR1 MNHNS and CDR2 SASEGT. This CDR3 comprises 17 residues. V was clipped by 2 bases and J by 5 bases; unmatched bases: 13. The CDR3 here is CASSELRGGQGGTEAFF. CDR3 nucleotides: TGTGCCAGCAGTGAATTGAGAGGCGGACAGGGCGGGACTGAAGCTTTCTTT.

The genes are TRBV5-1 and TRBJ2-2, with 7 positions matching TRBD1. V lost 0 bases to trimming and J lost 4 bases; unmatched junction nucleotides: 9. Germline lookup yields CDR1 SGHRS and CDR2 YFSETQ. The CDR3 contains 17 residues. For the CDR3, the DNA is TGCGCCAGCAGCTTGGGCCAGACAGGGCGAACCACCGGGGAGCTGTTTTTT. Amino acids: CASSLGQTGRTTGELFF.

The V call is TRBV5-4, the J call TRBJ2-5, with unresolved D. Germline CDR1 reads SGHNT; CDR2 reads YYREEE (reference sequence). The CDR3 runs to 14 residues. V dropped 0 bases and J dropped 3 bases, with 9 bases sitting between them. CDR3 region: CASSLAARKETQYF. The CDR3 DNA is TGTGCCAGCAGCTTGGCGGCTAGAAAAGAGACCCAGTACTTC.

The chain uses TRBV18 and TRBJ1-2, with D possibly being TRBD1 (5 bases). The germline V gene encodes CDR1 KGHSH and CDR2 LQKENI. The germline V and J ends were trimmed by 3 bases and 0 bases, with 8 bases remaining between them. The CDR3 totals 14 residues. CDR3 DNA sequence: TGTGCCAGCTCACCGGACAAGTCTAACTATGGCTACACCTTC. It translates to CASSPDKSNYGYTF.

This sequence joins TRBV11-3 and TRBJ1-2; D may be TRBD1 (5 bases). Germline assignment: CDR1 SGHNT and CDR2 YENEEA. The V end lost 1 base, the J end lost 8 bases, and 14 bases lay between the germline ends. The CDR3 totals 14 residues. CDR3 nucleotides: TGTGCCAGCAGCTTAGGTCAGGGATTCTACGGCTACACCTTC. Its translation is CASSLGQGFYGYTF.

This rearrangement joins TRBV10-3 to TRBJ1-2, with D tentatively TRBD1 (5 bases). Deletions cut 3 bases from V and 4 bases from J, with 18 bases between. The CDR3 runs to 16 residues. Per germline, CDR1 ENHRY and CDR2 SYGVKD. As DNA, the CDR3 is TGTGCCATCAGTGAACGTCCGCCCAGGGTTAGCTATGGCTACACCTTC. Translated: CAISERPPRVSYGYTF.

The chain couples TRBV12-2 to TRBJ1-2; the DNA was not compared with TRBD1, the D call given in the table. TRBV12-2 has pseudogene status. The CDR3 covers 15 residues. The CDR3 spells CASRLDRALLYGYTF. In DNA, the CDR3 is TGTGCAAGTCGCTTGGACAGGGCCTTACTCTATGGCTACACCTTC.